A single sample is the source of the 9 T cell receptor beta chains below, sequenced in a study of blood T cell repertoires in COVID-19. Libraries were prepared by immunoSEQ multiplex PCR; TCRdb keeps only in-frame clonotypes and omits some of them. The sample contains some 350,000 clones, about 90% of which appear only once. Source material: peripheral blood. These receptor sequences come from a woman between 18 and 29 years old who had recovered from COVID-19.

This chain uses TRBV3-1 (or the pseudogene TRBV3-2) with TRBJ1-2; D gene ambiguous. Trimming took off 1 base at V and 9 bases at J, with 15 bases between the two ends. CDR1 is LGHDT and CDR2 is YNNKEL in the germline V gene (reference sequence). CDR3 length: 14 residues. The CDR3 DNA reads TGTGCCAGCAGCCAAGGCAGGCCCCCACGTCGCTACACCTTC. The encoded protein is CASSQGRPPRRYTF.

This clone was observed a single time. This CDR3 reads CASSWSRAGGEQYV. The CDR3 DNA follows: TGTGCCAGCAGTTGGTCGCGGGCAGGGGGCGAGCAGTACGTC. The rearrangement joins TRBV6-2 or TRBV6-3 to TRBJ2-7; 7 nucleotides align to TRBD1. Germline values: CDR1 MNHEY, CDR2 SVGEGT. The CDR3 sequence is 14 residues long. The junction had 9 bases not matched to a gene; V was cut back by 4 bases and J by 6 bases.

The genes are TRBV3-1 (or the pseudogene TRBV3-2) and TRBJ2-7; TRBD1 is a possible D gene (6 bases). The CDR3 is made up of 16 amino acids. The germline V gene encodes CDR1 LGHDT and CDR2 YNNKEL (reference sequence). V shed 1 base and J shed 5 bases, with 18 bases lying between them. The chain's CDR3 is CASSQAGEGGRHEQYV. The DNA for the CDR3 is TGTGCCAGCAGCCAAGCTGGTGAAGGGGGACGGCACGAGCAGTACGTC.

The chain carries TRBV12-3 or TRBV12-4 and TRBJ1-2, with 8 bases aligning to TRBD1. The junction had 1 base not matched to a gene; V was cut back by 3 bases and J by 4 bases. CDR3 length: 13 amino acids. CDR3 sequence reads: CASSFTGGYGYTF. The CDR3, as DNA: TGTGCCAGCAGTTTCACAGGGGGCTATGGCTACACCTTC.

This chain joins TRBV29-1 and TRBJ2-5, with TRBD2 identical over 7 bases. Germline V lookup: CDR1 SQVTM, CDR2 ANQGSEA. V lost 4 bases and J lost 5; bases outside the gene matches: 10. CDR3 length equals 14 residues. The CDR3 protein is CSVASPGGRETQYF. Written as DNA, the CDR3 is TGCAGCGTTGCCTCTCCGGGAGGAAGGGAGACCCAGTACTTC.

DNA for the CDR3: TGCGCCAGCAGCCAACCCCGAAGGGGGCCTTGGGTAGAGCAGTTCTTC. As protein: CASSQPRRGPWVEQFF. V gene TRBV4-3 combines with J gene TRBJ2-1; 7 bases map to TRBD1. The CDR3 is 16 residues long. Germline loops: CDR1 LGHNA, CDR2 YSLEER. The J segment lost 10 bases and the V segment lost 2 bases, leaving 14 bases of the junction unmatched.

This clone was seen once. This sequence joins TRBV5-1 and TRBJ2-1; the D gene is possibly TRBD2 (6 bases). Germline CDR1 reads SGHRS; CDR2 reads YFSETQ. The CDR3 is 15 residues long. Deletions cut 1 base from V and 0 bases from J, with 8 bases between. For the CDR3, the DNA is TGCGCCAGCAGCTTGCGGGAGAGCTCCTACAATGAGCAGTTCTTC. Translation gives CASSLRESSYNEQFF.

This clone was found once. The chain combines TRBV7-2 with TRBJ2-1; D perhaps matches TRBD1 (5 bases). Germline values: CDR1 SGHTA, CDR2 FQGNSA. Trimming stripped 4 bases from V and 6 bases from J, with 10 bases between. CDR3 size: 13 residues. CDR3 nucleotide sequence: TGTGCCAGCAGCTCCCGACAGACCAATGAGCAGTTCTTC. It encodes CASSSRQTNEQFF.

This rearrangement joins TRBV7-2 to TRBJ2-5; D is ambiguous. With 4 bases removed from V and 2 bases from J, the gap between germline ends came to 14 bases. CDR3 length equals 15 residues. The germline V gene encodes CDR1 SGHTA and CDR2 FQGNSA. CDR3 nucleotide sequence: TGTGCCAGCAGCTCCCCTACCGATATACAAGAGACCCAGTACTTC. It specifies CASSSPTDIQETQYF.